The 14 T cell receptor beta chains given below trace back to one sample, sequenced in a study of CD8 T cells in ankylosing spondylitis. TCRdb used MiXCR to reprocess the 5' RACE reads, holding one entry per CDR3 protein. This sample has 150,000 to 200,000 distinct CDR3 sequences, with approximately 10% found just once. The sample was blood, either unsorted or a sorted T cell fraction (not recorded which). The receptors were sampled from a male donor with ankylosing spondylitis or in good health (not recorded which).

This clonotype was counted ten times or more. This rearrangement joins TRBV12-3 or TRBV12-4 to TRBJ2-3, with D unresolved. The V end was cut by 10 bases, the J end by 0 bases, with 14 bases between. The CDR3 sequence is 14 residues long. CDR3 bases: TGTGCCATTGCTCAAACGGACAGCACAGATACGCAGTATTTT. Its protein is CAIAQTDSTDTQYF.

This clonotype was counted ten times or more. The chain employs TRBV5-1 and TRBJ2-1, with TRBD1 matching 11 bases. J was trimmed by 7 bases and V by 0 bases; bases with no gene match: 3. CDR1 SGHRS and CDR2 YFSETQ come from the germline V gene. The CDR3 runs 15 residues. This CDR3 is CASSLVGTGGNEQFF. CDR3 sequence (DNA): TGCGCCAGCAGCTTGGTAGGGACAGGGGGTAATGAGCAGTTCTTC. Full variable domain (missing parts from reference TRBV5-1 and TRBJ2-1): KAGVTQTPRYLIKTRGQQVTLSCSPISGHRSVSWYQQTPGQGLQFLFEYFSETQRNKGNFPGRFSGRQFSNSRSEMNVSTLELGDSALYLCASSLVGTGGNEQFFGPGTRLTVL.

In this sample, this clonotype turned up many times. This chain connects TRBV12-3 or TRBV12-4 to TRBJ2-1; 11 bases map to TRBD2. The CDR3 is 16 amino acids. The V gene end was trimmed by 5 bases and the J gene end by 4 bases; junction bases not matched to a gene: 7. CDR3 sequence reads: CASSINSGGGYNEQFF. The DNA for the CDR3 is TGTGCCAGCAGTATTAATAGCGGGGGGGGTTACAATGAGCAGTTCTTC.

This clonotype showed up many times. This chain uses TRBV20-1 with TRBJ1-5; 7 positions match TRBD1. CDR3 size: 14 residues. Per germline, CDR1 DFQATT and CDR2 SNEGSKA (reference sequence). V lost 5 bases to trimming and J lost 2 bases; unmatched junction nucleotides: 6. CDR3 coding DNA: TGCAGTGCTTATACCGGGACAGGCAATCAGCCCCAGCATTTT. It translates to CSAYTGTGNQPQHF.

The rearrangement links TRBV9 to TRBJ2-1; the match to TRBD2 covers 12 bases. The CDR3 contains 17 residues. Germline CDR1 and CDR2: SGDLS and YYNGEE. V shed 0 bases, J shed 4 bases, and the junction held 5 bases outside the gene matches. CDR3 amino acids: CASSVAIGLAGYNEQFF. DNA of the CDR3: TGTGCCAGCAGCGTAGCTATAGGACTAGCGGGGTACAATGAGCAGTTCTTC. The entire variable domain, with the rest obtained from reference TRBV9 and TRBJ2-1, is as follows: DSGVTQTPKHLITATGQRVTLRCSPRSGDLSVYWYQQSLDQGLQFLIQYYNGEERAKGNILERFSAQQFPDLHSELNLSSLELGDSALYFCASSVAIGLAGYNEQFFGPGTRLTVL.

This clonotype was seen many times. V and J are TRBV5-1 and TRBJ1-1; D is possibly TRBD1 (5 bases). The germline gives CDR1 SGHRS, CDR2 YFSETQ. The CDR3 sequence is 16 residues long. V lost 0 bases, J lost 1 base, and 13 bases lay in between. CDR3: CASSLALGGANTEAFF. The CDR3 bases are TGCGCCAGCAGCTTGGCGTTGGGAGGGGCGAACACTGAAGCTTTCTTT.

There are many counts of this clonotype. The chain recombines TRBV15 with TRBJ2-4; perhaps TRBD2 as D (6 bases). From germline, CDR1 is LNHNV and CDR2 YYDKDF (reference sequence). CDR3 size: 12 residues. V was trimmed by 6 bases and J by 9 bases, leaving 12 bases between them. The CDR3 DNA is TGTGCCACCAGGGGGGACTTACCCATTCAGTACTTC. It encodes CATRGDLPIQYF.

About this clonotype: This sequence may be a read error, since a much larger clone differs from it by one base. The rearrangement uses TRBV12-3 or TRBV12-4 and TRBJ2-3; D may be TRBD1 or TRBD2 (5 bases each). V lost 6 bases, J lost 4 bases, and 11 bases lay in between. CDR3 length: 13 amino acids. The CDR3 is CASRSQGADTQYF. In nucleotides, the CDR3 is TGTGCCAGCAGGTCGCAGGGAGCAGATACGCAGTATTTT.

This clonotype appeared many times. The gene calls are TRBV2 and TRBJ1-2; D perhaps matches TRBD1 (6 bases). Trimming shortened V by 0 bases and J by 0 bases, and 8 bases separated the two germline ends. From germline, CDR1 is SNHLY and CDR2 FYNNEI. This CDR3 comprises 15 residues. The CDR3 region is CASSEAWTANYGYTF. As DNA, the CDR3 is TGTGCCAGCAGTGAAGCGTGGACAGCTAACTATGGCTACACCTTC.

This clonotype was recorded at least ten times. The CDR3 spells CASSVLGEQFF. DNA for the CDR3: TGTGCCAGCAGCGTGTTGGGTGAGCAGTTCTTC. The chain links TRBV7-9 to TRBJ2-1; D is unresolved. From germline, CDR1 is SEHNR and CDR2 FQNEAQ (reference sequence). V lost 5 bases and J 9 bases, leaving 8 bases between the germline ends. CDR3 length: 11 amino acids.

This clonotype was detected many times. This sequence joins TRBV12-3 or TRBV12-4 and TRBJ1-5; 9 bases line up with TRBD1. V shed 5 bases, J shed 2 bases, and the junction held 10 bases outside the gene matches. The CDR3 spans 17 residues. In DNA, the CDR3 is TGTGCCAGCAGTCCGGGACAGGGCGCAGTGGGCAATCAGCCCCAGCATTTT. This encodes CASSPGQGAVGNQPQHF.

The sample holds many counts of this clonotype. The J gene is TRBJ1-5, the V gene TRBV5-1; D is perhaps TRBD1 (5 bases). This CDR3 is built from 16 residues. CDR1 is SGHRS and CDR2 is YFSETQ in the germline V gene. V was shortened by 1 base and J by 0 bases, with 11 bases between the two germline ends. The DNA of the CDR3 is TGCGCCAGCAGCTTGCAGGGAGGGGATAGCAATCAGCCCCAGCATTTT. Encoded protein: CASSLQGGDSNQPQHF.

This clonotype was seen at least ten times. J is TRBJ2-1 and V is TRBV6-1; 9 bases line up with TRBD1. CDR3 length: 15 residues. Losses at the gene ends were 6 bases for V and 7 bases for J; bases not matched to a gene: 10. CDR1 and CDR2 from the germline V gene are MNHNS and SASEGT. The CDR3 is CASRRDRVEVNEQFF. As DNA, the CDR3 is TGTGCCAGCAGAAGGGACAGGGTTGAAGTGAATGAGCAGTTCTTC.

This clonotype was recorded at least ten times. CDR3 sequence reads: CASSYPRGDGYTF. The DNA of the CDR3 is TGTGCCAGCAGTTACCCCAGGGGAGATGGCTACACCTTC. The V and J genes are TRBV6-5 and TRBJ1-2; a possible D gene is TRBD1 (6 bases). Trimming took off 2 bases at V and 6 bases at J, with 10 bases between the two ends. This CDR3 has 13 residues. Per the germline V gene, CDR1 is MNHEY and CDR2 is SVGAGI.